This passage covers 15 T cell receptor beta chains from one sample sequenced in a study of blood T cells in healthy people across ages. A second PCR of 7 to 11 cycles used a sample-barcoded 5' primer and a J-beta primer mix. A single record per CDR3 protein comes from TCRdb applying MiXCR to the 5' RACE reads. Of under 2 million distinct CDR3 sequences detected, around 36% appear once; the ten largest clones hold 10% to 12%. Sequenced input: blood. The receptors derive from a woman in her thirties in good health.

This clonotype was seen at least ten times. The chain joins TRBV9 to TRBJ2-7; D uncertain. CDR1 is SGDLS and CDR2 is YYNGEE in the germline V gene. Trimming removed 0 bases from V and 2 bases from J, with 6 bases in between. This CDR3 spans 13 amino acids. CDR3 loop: CASSVGPPYEQYF. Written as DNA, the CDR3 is TGTGCCAGCAGCGTAGGACCTCCCTACGAGCAGTACTTC.

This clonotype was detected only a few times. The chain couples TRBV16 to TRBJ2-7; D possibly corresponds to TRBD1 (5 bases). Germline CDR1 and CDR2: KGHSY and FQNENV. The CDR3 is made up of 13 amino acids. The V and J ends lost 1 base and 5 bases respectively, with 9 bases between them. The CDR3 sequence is CASSQFRVHEQYF. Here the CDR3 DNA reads TGTGCCAGCAGCCAATTCAGGGTCCACGAGCAGTACTTC.

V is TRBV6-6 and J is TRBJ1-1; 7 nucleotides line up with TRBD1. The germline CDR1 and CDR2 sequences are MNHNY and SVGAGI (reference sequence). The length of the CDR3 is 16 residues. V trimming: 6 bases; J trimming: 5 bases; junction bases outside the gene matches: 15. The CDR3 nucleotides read TGTGCCAGCAGATCACCGCCAGGGGGGATTCGAACTGAAGCTTTCTTT. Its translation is CASRSPPGGIRTEAFF.

CDR3 in amino acids: CASRDPGLAVTQYF. For the CDR3, the DNA is TGTGCCAGCAGAGACCCCGGTCTAGCGGTTACGCAGTATTTT. J is TRBJ2-3 and V is TRBV6-1, with TRBD2 identical over 7 bases. Germline CDR1 and CDR2: MNHNS and SASEGT. The CDR3 spans 14 residues. J was trimmed by 8 bases and V by 6 bases; bases with no gene match: 11.

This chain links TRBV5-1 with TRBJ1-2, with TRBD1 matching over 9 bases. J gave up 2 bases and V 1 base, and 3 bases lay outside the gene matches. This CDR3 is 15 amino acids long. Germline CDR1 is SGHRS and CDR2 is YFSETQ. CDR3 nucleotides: TGCGCCAGCAGCTTGCAGACAGGGGGAAACTATGGCTACACCTTC. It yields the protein CASSLQTGGNYGYTF.

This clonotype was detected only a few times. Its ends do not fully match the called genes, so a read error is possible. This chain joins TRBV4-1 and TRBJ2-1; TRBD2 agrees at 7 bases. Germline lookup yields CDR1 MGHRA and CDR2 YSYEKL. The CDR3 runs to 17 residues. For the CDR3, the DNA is TGTGCCAGCAGCCCCCACGCGGCGGGAGTGTTGTACAATGAGCAGTTCTTC. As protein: CASSPHAAGVLYNEQFF.

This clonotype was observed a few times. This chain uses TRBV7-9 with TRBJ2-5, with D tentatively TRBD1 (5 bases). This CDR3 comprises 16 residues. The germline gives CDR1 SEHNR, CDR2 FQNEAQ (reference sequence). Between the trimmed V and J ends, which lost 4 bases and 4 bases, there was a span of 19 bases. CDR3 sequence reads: CASSSSIVQGVETQYF. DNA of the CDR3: TGTGCCAGCAGCTCATCCATAGTCCAGGGTGTAGAGACCCAGTACTTC.

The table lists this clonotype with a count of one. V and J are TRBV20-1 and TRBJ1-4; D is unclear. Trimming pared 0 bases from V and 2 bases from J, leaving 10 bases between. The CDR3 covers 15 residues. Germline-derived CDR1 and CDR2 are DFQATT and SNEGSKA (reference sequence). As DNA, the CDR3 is TGCAGTGCTAGAGATCCGACGGGGACTAATGAAAAACTGTTTTTT. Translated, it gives CSARDPTGTNEKLFF.

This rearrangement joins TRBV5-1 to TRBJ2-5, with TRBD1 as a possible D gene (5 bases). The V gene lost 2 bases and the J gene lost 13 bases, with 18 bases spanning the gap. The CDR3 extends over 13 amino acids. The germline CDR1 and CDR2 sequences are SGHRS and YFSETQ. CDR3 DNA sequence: TGCGCCAGCAGCTTTGACGGAACTTCAGGGCTGTACTTC. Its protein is CASSFDGTSGLYF.

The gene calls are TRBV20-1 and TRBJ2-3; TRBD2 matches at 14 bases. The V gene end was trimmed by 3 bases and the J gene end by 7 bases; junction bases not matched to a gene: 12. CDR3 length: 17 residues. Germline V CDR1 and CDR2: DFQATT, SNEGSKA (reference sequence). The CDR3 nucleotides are TGCAGTGCTAGCCCGGGACTAGCGGGGGCAACCGCGAATACGCAGTATTTT. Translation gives CSASPGLAGATANTQYF.

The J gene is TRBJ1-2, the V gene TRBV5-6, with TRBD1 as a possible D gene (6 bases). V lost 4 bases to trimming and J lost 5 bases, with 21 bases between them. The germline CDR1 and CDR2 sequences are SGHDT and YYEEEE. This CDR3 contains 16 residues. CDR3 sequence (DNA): TGTGCCAGCAGCAAACAGGGCTCGACGAAACAATATGGCTACACCTTC. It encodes CASSKQGSTKQYGYTF.

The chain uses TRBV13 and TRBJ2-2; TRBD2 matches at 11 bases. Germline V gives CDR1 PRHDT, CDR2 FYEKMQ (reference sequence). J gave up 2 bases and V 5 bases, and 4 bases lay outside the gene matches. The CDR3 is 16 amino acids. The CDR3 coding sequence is TGTGCCAGCAGCCAGGGACTAGCGGTAAACACCGGGGAGCTGTTTTTT. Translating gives CASSQGLAVNTGELFF.

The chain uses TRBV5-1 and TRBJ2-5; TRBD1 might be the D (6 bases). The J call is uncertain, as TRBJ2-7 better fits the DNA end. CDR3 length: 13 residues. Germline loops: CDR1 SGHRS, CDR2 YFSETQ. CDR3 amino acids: CASSFGRGNEQYF. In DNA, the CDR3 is TGCGCCAGCAGCTTTGGCAGGGGAAACGAGCAGTACTTC.

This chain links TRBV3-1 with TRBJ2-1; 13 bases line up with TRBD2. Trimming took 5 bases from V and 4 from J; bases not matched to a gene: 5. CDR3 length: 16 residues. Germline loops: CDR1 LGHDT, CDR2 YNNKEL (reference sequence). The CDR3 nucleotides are TGTGCCAGCAGCACCCCGACTAGCGGGGGGTACAATGAGCAGTTCTTC. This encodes CASSTPTSGGYNEQFF.

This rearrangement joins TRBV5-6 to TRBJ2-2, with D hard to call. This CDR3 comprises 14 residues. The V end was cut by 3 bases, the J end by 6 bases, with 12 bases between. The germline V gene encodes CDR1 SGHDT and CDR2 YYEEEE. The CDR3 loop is CASSSDSHPGELFF. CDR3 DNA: TGTGCCAGCAGCTCTGACTCTCACCCCGGGGAGCTGTTTTTT.